These 9 T cell receptor beta chains came from one sample sequenced in a study of cytomegalovirus exposure and HLA in healthy donors. Primers for the PCR totalled 60 Vbeta and 13 Jbeta. The protocol was immunoSEQ multiplex PCR, while the TCRdb copy is restricted to in-frame clones and leaves out a portion. The sample has 85,000 to 120,000 clones; roughly 80% are singletons. Material for sequencing was PBMCs. The receptors stem from a man in his 60s in good health and CMV-seronegative.

This clone showed up just a few times. This sequence joins TRBV7-3 and TRBJ2-3; D perhaps matches TRBD2 (7 bases). V was cut by 3 bases and J by 0 bases, with 13 bases left in between. CDR1 SGHTA and CDR2 FQGTGA come from the germline V gene. CDR3 size: 16 residues. CDR3 nucleotides: TGTGCCAGCAGCTTGGGGGCTAGCGGAAGCACAGATACGCAGTATTTT. Translated: CASSLGASGSTDTQYF.

This clone showed up just a few times. J is TRBJ2-3 and V is TRBV29-1, with a possible D match to TRBD2 (6 bases). Trimming removed 6 bases from V and 1 base from J, with 11 bases in between. Germline V gene lookup returns CDR1 SQVTM and CDR2 ANQGSEA. The CDR3 runs 13 residues. The CDR3 nucleotides are TGCAGCGTCCGCGGGGAGGGCACAGATACGCAGTATTTT. It codes for CSVRGEGTDTQYF.

The V call is TRBV18, the J call TRBJ1-4; D is perhaps TRBD1 (6 bases). Germline V lookup: CDR1 KGHSH, CDR2 LQKENI. Trimming removed 3 bases at V and 6 bases at J, with 11 bases between. This CDR3 has 14 residues. The CDR3 reads CASSPTGRDEKLFF. The CDR3 DNA follows: TGTGCCAGCTCACCCACAGGGCGGGATGAAAAACTGTTTTTT.

This clone has more than one count but fewer than ten. The rearrangement links TRBV5-1 to TRBJ1-2; TRBD1 matches 8 bases. Germline V gene lookup returns CDR1 SGHRS and CDR2 YFSETQ. The trim removed 0 bases at V and 6 bases at J, leaving 10 bases unmatched. The CDR3 spans 16 residues. The CDR3 nucleotides are TGCGCCAGCAGCTTGGCCCGGGTCAGGGGGCAGAATGGCTACACCTTC. Protein sequence: CASSLARVRGQNGYTF. The variable domain in full, with the rest retrieved from reference TRBV5-1 and TRBJ1-2, is KAGVTQTPRYLIKTRGQQVTLSCSPISGHRSVSWYQQTPGQGLQFLFEYFSETQRNKGNFPGRFSGRQFSNSRSEMNVSTLELGDSALYLCASSLARVRGQNGYTFGSGTRLTVV.

The chain recombines TRBV19 with TRBJ2-5; no definite D call. The length of the CDR3 is 18 residues. Germline CDR1 reads LNHDA; CDR2 reads SQIVND (reference sequence). Trimming pared 3 bases from V and 0 bases from J, leaving 20 bases between. The CDR3 loop is CASSIRQTLLSHQETQYF. DNA of the CDR3: TGTGCCAGTAGTATCCGACAAACCCTTTTATCGCACCAAGAGACCCAGTACTTC.

Here the CDR3 DNA reads TGTGCCAGCAGCCAAACAGACAGTTTTCAGCAGTTCTTC. Translating gives CASSQTDSFQQFF. The gene calls are TRBV4-2 and TRBJ2-1; a possible D gene is TRBD1 (5 bases). The CDR3 sequence is 13 residues long. V lost 2 bases, J lost 11 bases, and 13 bases lay in between. Germline V gene lookup returns CDR1 LGHNA and CDR2 YNFKEQ.

This rearrangement joins TRBV27 to TRBJ1-2; D possibly corresponds to TRBD1 (6 bases). V was shortened by 6 bases and J by 4 bases, with 15 bases between the two germline ends. The germline V gene has CDR1 MNHEY and CDR2 SMNVEV (reference sequence). The CDR3 extends over 14 amino acids. The CDR3 DNA follows: TGTGCCAGCAGGCGCACCGGGACAAGCTATGGCTACACCTTC. Encoded protein: CASRRTGTSYGYTF.

This clone was detected once. For the CDR3, the DNA is TGTGCCAGCTCACCACAGGGGCCGTCTAGCTCCTATAATTCACCCCTCCACTTT. Its translation is CASSPQGPSSSYNSPLHF. The gene calls are TRBV18 and TRBJ1-6; TRBD1 is a possible D gene (5 bases). The germline CDR1 and CDR2 sequences are KGHSH and LQKENI. The CDR3 runs to 18 residues. The ends were cut back, 1 base at V and 0 bases at J, with 13 bases in the middle.

The chain links TRBV18 to TRBJ1-2; D is uncertain. The V gene's germline CDR1 is KGHSH and CDR2 LQKENI. V was pared by 3 bases and J by 0 bases, with 5 bases between. CDR3 size: 13 residues. CDR3: CASSPDTNYGYTF. DNA for the CDR3: TGTGCCAGCTCACCCGACACTAACTATGGCTACACCTTC.